This T cell receptor beta chain was retrieved from a study of blood T cells in healthy people across ages (dated by TCRdb to the mid-2010s). Regarding the research as a whole: In model experiments, roughly one uniquely barcoded TCR beta cDNA molecule per two T cells was captured by template switching. To avoid experimental bias, donors of different ages were distributed randomly across sequencing lanes. Four age groups were formed from the donors: young (average approximately 15 years), middle-aged (just under 40), aged (around 62) and long-lived (roughly 81). The study measured age-related changes in TCR beta repertoire diversity using deep sequencing normalized with unique cDNA molecular identifiers. Using the same blood draw, the study looked at two additional independent replicas of 1 million unique cDNA reads for two donors, one aged 18 to 30 and the other aged 80 or older.

The library was produced with 5' RACE. TCRdb names Illumina HiSeq 2500 as the instrument used. A second about 6 to 11 cycle PCR used a sample-barcoded 5' primer and a J-beta primer mix. Each TCR beta cDNA molecule received a unique molecular identifier from a template-switch 5' adaptor carrying 12 random nucleotides. Each sample yielded at least 2.5 million CDR3-containing paired-end reads. First-strand cDNA was synthesized from all RNA with the Mint cDNA synthesis kit, primed by a TRBC-specific oligonucleotide. Following uracil-DNA glycosylase treatment, a first 18-cycle PCR with universal primers M1SS and BC2_uni_R was performed on all cDNA. The paper's processing steps were these. Normalization of each sample was performed by random selection of 1 million high-quality reads, each carrying a distinct molecular identifier. Reads sharing molecular identifiers were discarded rather than binned into consensus sequences. MiTCR, with a Q25 quality threshold and the strictest error-elimination algorithm, was used for CDR3 identification, clonotype clustering and error correction. A nonparametric unseen species model with Euler transformation was used to estimate a lower bound on total TCR beta diversity. Using fastp trimming at Q25 and MiXCR clonotype assembly, TCRdb reanalyzed the public sequencing data and kept in-frame beta chains. A single entry per CDR3 protein holds the most common genes and DNA from its merged rows. It is TCRdb's table, rather than the study itself, that gives the V and J calls and clone size. Present in this sample are about 680,000 distinct CDR3 sequences, 45% to 50% of which were seen just once. The ten top clones hold approximately 32% of the sample.

In the germline V gene, CDR1 corresponds to SQVTM and CDR2 to ANQGSEA. V was cut back by 6 bases and J by 0 bases, leaving a gap of 6 bases between them. The CDR3 spans 11 residues, from the cysteine through the phenylalanine. The sequence is cut down to CDR3 DNA, 33 bases in frame from base 1. This clonotype has just a few counts. The target of this receptor is not known. It has no much larger one-base neighbor in the sample; base qualities were not kept. The roughly 38 donors, aged about 6 to 95 years, were systemically healthy Caucasian individuals from Russia. Each donor gave ten milliliters of peripheral blood, drawn into EDTA-treated Vacutainer tubes. Ficoll-Paque density-gradient centrifugation was used to isolate PBMCs, with at least 6 million obtained per sample. Total RNA was extracted from PBMCs with Trizol reagent, with at least 6 micrograms obtained per sample. The percentages of naive CD45RAhigh/CD27high T cells were determined by flow cytometry on a PBMC aliquot from every donor.

Overall study outcomes, separate from this receptor: As age increased, observed TCR beta diversity per million T cells dropped in a roughly linear way, and a significant reduction was already evident by age 40. Compared with the aged group, the long-lived group had more naive CD4+ T cells, fewer expanded clones and increased TCR diversity, suggesting age selection. Observed TCR beta diversity correlated strongly with the percentage of naive T cells measured by flow cytometry. Estimates of total diversity from one million sequenced T cells were regarded as lower bounds and underestimates. Because donor CMV infection status was unknown, age-related changes in expanded clonotypes were potentially confounded. Since profiling was done on bulk unsorted PBMCs, naive and antigen-experienced compartments could not be conclusively compared.

The sequence was collected from a woman aged 60-75 years in good health. The chain is encoded by TRBV29-1 joined to TRBJ2-7; the D gene cannot be resolved reliably. The material sequenced was blood. The CDR3 region reads CSVRSSYEQYF. The DNA sequence reads TGCAGCGTGCGGAGCTCCTACGAGCAGTACTTC.